This T cell receptor beta chain derives from a study of blood T cell repertoires in COVID-19. Study summary: The study drew acute and convalescent COVID-19 samples from the United States, Italy and Spain. T cells, B-cell-depleted T cells, or PBMCs provided the cDNA or gDNA that served as material.

The germline V gene encodes CDR1 SQVTM and CDR2 ANQGSEA. V was shortened by 3 bases and J by 10 bases, with 7 bases between the two germline ends. The CDR3 loop spans 10 amino acids. This clone has only a few counts. Original methodology: Amplified reference gene primers provided the basis for estimating nucleated cell counts. Sequencing was performed with immunoSEQ multiplex PCR; in TCRdb, only in-frame clones are kept and a portion is missing. V and J calls and clone size are copied from that table; D and trimming were computed from the DNA. The table includes a few hundred thousand clones, roughly 90% detected once.

Source material: peripheral blood. The chain uses TRBV29-1 and TRBJ2-1; a weak D match, TRBD2 (6 bases). This clonotype was sampled from a man aged 25 to 40 with acute or convalescent COVID-19. The CDR3 region has the DNA TGCAGCGTTGAGCGGGACGAGCAGTTCTTC. It specifies CSVERDEQFF.